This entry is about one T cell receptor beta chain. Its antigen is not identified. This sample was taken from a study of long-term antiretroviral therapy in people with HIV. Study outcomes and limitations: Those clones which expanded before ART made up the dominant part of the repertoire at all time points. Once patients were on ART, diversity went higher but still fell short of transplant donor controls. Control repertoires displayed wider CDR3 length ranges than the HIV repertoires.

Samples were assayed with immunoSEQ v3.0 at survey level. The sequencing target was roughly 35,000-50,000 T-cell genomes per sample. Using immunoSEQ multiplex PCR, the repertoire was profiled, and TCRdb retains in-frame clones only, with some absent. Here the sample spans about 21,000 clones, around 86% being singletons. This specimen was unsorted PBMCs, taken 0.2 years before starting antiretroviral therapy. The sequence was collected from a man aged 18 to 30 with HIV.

The CDR3, as DNA: TGTGCCAGCGGGGGGACGGCACCCCCCACAGATACGCAGTATTTT. Its translation is CASGGTAPPTDTQYF. This chain connects TRBV7-9 to TRBJ2-3, with a tentative D call TRBD2 (6 bases). CDR1 and CDR2 from the germline V gene are SEHNR and FQNEAQ (reference sequence). This CDR3 has 15 amino acids. V was shortened by 8 bases and J by 2 bases, with 17 bases between the two germline ends.